This TCR beta chain was found in a study of blood T cell repertoires in COVID-19. With respect to this clone: A junction boundary mismatches the germline segment, possibly from a read error.

This table comes from immunoSEQ multiplex PCR, and its TCRdb copy is limited to in-frame clones, with some not included. The table shows about 150,000 clones, with just under 85% occurring only once. This clonotype was sampled from an older woman with acute or convalescent COVID-19. Sequencing was carried out using peripheral blood.

CDR3 nucleotide sequence: TGCGCCAGCAGTGAGGTCCAACTAGCCTGGTTT. This encodes CASSEVQLAWF. This chain links TRBV10-1 with TRBJ1-3; D unresolved. The germline CDR1 and CDR2 sequences are WNHNN and SYGVQD (reference sequence). This CDR3 is built from 11 residues.